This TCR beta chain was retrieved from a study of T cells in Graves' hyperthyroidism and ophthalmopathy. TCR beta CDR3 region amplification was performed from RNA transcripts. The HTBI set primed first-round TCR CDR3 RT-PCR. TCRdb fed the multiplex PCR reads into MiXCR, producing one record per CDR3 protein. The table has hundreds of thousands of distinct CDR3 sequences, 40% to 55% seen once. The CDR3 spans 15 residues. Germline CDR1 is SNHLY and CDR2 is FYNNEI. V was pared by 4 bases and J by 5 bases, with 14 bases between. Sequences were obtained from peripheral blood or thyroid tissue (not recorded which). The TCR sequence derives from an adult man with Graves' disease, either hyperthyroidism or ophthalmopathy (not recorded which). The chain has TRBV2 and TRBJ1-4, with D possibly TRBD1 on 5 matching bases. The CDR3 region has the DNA TGTGCCAGCAGTGTCCCCGGGGACTTAAATGAAAAACTGTTTTTT. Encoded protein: CASSVPGDLNEKLFF.